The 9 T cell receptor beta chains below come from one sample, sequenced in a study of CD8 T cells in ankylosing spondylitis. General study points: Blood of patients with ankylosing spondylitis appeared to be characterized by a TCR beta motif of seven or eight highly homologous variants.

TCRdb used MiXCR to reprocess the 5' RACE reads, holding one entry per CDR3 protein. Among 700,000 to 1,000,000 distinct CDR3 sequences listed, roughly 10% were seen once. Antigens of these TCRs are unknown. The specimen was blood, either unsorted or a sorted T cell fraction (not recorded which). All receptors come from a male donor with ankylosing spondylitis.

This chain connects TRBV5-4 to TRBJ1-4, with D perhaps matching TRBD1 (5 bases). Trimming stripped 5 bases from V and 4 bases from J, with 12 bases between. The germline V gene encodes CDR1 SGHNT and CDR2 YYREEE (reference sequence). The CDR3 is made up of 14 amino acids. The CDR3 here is CASRRDLGNEKLFF. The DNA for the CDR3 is TGTGCCAGCAGAAGGGACCTGGGTAATGAAAAACTGTTTTTT.

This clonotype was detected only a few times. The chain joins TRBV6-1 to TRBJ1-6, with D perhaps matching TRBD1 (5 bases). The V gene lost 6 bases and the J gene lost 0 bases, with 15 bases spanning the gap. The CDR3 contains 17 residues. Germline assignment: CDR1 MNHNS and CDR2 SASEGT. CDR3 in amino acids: CASSKRGQSSYNSPLHF. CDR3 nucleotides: TGTGCCAGCAGCAAACGGGGCCAGAGCTCCTATAATTCACCCCTCCACTTT.

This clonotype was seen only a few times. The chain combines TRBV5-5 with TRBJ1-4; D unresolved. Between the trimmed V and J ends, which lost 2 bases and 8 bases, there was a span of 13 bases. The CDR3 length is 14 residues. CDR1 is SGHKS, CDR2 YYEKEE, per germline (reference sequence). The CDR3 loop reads CASSFMTGSEKLFF. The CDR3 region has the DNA TGTGCCAGCAGCTTTATGACGGGATCAGAAAAACTGTTTTTT.

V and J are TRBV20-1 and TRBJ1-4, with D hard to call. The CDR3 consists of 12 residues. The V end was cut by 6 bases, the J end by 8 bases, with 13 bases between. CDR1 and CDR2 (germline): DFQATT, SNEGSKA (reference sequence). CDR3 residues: CSARTGAEKLFF. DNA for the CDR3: TGCAGTGCCCGTACCGGTGCCGAAAAACTGTTTTTT.

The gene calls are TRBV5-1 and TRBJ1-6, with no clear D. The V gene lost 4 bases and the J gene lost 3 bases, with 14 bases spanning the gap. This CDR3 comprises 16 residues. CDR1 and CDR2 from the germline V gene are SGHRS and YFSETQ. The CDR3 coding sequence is TGCGCCAGCAGCCAGAACCGGGGTATCTATAATTCACCCCTCCACTTT. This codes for CASSQNRGIYNSPLHF.

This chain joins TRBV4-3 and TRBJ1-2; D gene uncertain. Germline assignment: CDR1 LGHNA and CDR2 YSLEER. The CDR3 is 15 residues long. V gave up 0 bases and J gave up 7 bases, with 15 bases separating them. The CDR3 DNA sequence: TGCGCCAGCAGCCAAGATCCGAGCGAAGGCCGTGGCTACACCTTC. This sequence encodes CASSQDPSEGRGYTF.

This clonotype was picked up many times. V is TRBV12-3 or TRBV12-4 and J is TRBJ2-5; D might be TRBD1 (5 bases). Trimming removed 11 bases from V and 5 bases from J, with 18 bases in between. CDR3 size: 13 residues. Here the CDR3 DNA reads TGTGCCCAGATTCAGGGATTTGGGGAGACCCAGTACTTC. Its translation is CAQIQGFGETQYF.

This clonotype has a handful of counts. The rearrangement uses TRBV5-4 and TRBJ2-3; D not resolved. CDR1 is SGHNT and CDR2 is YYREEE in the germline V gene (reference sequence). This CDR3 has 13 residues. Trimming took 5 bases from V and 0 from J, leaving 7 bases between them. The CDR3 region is CASRLHSTDTQYF. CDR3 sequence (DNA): TGTGCCAGCAGACTTCATAGCACAGATACGCAGTATTTT.

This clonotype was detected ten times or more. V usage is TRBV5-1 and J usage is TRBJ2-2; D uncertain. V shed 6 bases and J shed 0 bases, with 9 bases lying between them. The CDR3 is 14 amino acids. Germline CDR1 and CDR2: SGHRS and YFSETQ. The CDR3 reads CASKIGSNTGELFF. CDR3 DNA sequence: TGCGCCAGCAAGATAGGGTCGAACACCGGGGAGCTGTTTTTT.